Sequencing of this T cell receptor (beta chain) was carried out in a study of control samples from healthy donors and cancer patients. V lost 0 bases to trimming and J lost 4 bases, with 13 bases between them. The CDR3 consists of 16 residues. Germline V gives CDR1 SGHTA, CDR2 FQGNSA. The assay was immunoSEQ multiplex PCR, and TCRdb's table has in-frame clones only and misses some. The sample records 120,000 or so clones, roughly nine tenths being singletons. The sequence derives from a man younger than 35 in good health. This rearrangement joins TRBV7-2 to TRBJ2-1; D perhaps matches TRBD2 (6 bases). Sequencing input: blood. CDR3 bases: TGTGCCAGCAGCTTAGCGAGGACTACCTCTTACAATGAGCAGTTCTTC. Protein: CASSLARTTSYNEQFF.